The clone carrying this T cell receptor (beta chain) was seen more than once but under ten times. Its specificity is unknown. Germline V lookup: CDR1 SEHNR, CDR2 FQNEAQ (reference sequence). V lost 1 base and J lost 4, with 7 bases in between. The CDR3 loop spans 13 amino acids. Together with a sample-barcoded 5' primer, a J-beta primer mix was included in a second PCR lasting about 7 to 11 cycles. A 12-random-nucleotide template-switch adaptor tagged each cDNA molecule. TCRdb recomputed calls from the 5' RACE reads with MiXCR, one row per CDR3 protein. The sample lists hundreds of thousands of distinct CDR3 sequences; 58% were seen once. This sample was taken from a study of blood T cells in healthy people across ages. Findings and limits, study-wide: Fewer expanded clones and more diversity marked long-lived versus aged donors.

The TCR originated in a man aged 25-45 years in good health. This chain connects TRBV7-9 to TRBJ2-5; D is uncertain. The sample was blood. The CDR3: CASSLGFSETQYF. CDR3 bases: TGTGCCAGCAGCTTAGGGTTCTCAGAGACCCAGTACTTC.